This T cell receptor (beta chain) was identified in a study of post-analysis software for immune sequencing data. Study as a whole: Relapsing-remitting, secondary progressive and progressive-relapsing forms made up the multiple sclerosis disease courses.

The V gene's germline CDR1 is LGHNA and CDR2 YSLEER. The CDR3 is 16 residues long. Trimming stripped 3 bases from V and 5 bases from J, with 16 bases between. Study-level results: There was significantly lower normalized Chao1 diversity in multiple sclerosis patients than in controls. Five TRBV segments occurring more often in patients than controls included TRBV5-6, TRBV5-1 and TRBV20-1. Samples prepared in the same batch strongly co-clustered by F measure.

Concerning this clonotype itself: The antigen is unknown.

Carried by the TCR beta cDNA libraries were unique molecular identifiers. TCRdb called the PCR reads again in MiXCR, with one record for every CDR3 protein. The sample lists hundreds of thousands of distinct CDR3 sequences; more than 50% were seen once. This chain uses TRBV4-3 with TRBJ2-2, with D perhaps TRBD1 (7 bases). The specimen was blood. This receptor was taken from a girl aged 2-9 years with multiple sclerosis. DNA for the CDR3: TGCGCCAGCAGCCACCTCACAGGGGAGGTAACCGGGGAGCTGTTTTTT. This codes for CASSHLTGEVTGELFF.